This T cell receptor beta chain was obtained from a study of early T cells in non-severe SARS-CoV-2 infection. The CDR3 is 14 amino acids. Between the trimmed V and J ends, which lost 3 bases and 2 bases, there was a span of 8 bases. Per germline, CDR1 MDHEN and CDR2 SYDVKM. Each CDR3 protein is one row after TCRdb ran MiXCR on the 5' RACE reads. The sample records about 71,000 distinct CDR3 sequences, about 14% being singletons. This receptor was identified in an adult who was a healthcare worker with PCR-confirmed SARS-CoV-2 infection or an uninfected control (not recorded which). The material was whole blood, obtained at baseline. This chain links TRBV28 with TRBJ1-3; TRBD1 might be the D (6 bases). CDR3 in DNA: TGTGCCAGCAGTTTTCGGGGGCCTGGAAACACCATATATTTT. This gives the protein CASSFRGPGNTIYF.